This is a list of T cell receptor beta chains from one sample in a study of Ad26.COV2.S vaccination and SARS-CoV-2 variants. Measured with immunoSEQ multiplex PCR; TCRdb has only the in-frame clones, and not every one. The top ten clones hold roughly 10% of a sample with 200,000 to 250,000 clones, around 87% of them seen once. This specimen consisted of peripheral blood, obtained in a trial of Ad26.COV2.S vaccine versus placebo. These receptors were obtained from a person aged 18-65 years who received the Ad26.COV2.S COVID-19 vaccine or a placebo. The CDR3 runs from the conserved cysteine through the conserved F or W. A D gene is named only where the DNA matches it firmly. Only part of the rows carry a size: once, few, many, or a class if the clone is expanded.

TRBV6-5	-	TRBD2	TRBJ2-1	CATRVGGRAGNEQFF	TGTGCCACCCGGGTCGGCGGGAGGGCGGGGAATGAGCAGTTCTTC
TRBV19	-	TRBD1	TRBJ2-7	CASTGTGAYEQYF	TGTGCCAGTACCGGGACAGGCGCTTACGAGCAGTACTTC
TRBV18	-	-	TRBJ2-1	CASSRAVSWDYNEQFF	TGTGCCAGCTCAAGGGCCGTCTCCTGGGACTACAATGAGCAGTTCTTC
TRBV5-1	-	TRBD2	TRBJ2-7	CASSGGLAGGLPYEQYF	TGCGCCAGCAGCGGGGGACTAGCGGGAGGCCTTCCCTACGAGCAGTACTTC
TRBV6-2/TRBV6-3	-	TRBD1	TRBJ1-2	CASSLTGTYGYTF	TGTGCCAGCAGTTTGACAGGGACCTATGGCTACACCTTC
TRBV10-2	-	-	TRBJ2-1	CASSGQGRYNEQFF	TGCGCCAGCAGTGGTCAGGGGAGGTACAATGAGCAGTTCTTC
TRBV10-3	few	-	TRBJ1-5	CAISESSWDSNQPQHF	TGTGCCATCAGTGAGTCCTCCTGGGATAGCAATCAGCCCCAGCATTTT
TRBV5-5	-	-	TRBJ2-5	CASIAGLNQETQYF	TGTGCCAGCATCGCGGGTTTAAACCAAGAGACCCAGTACTTC
TRBV7-9	many	TRBD2	TRBJ2-3	CASSLTDPGTSALAQYF	TGTGCCAGCAGCTTAACCGATCCCGGGACTAGCGCACTAGCGCAGTATTTT
TRBV7-2	once	-	TRBJ2-3	CVSSPPAGGSTDTQYF	TGTGTCAGCAGCCCCCCCGCGGGTGGAAGCACAGATACGCAGTATTTT
TRBV28	once	-	TRBJ2-7	CASSFETGSYEQYF	TGTGCCAGCAGTTTCGAGACGGGGAGCTACGAGCAGTACTTC
TRBV7-9	-	TRBD2	TRBJ2-1	CASSLGGLAGAYNEQFF	TGTGCCAGCAGCTTAGGGGGGCTAGCGGGAGCCTACAATGAGCAGTTCTTC
TRBV19	-	-	TRBJ1-5	CASSISWGQAFPRGNQPQHF	TGTGCCAGTAGTATTTCATGGGGGCAGGCGTTTCCTCGCGGCAATCAGCCCCAGCATTTT
TRBV2	-	-	TRBJ2-3	CASTAGPPNTDTQYF	TGTGCCAGCACGGCGGGCCCCCCAAACACAGATACGCAGTATTTT
TRBV6-5	-	-	TRBJ2-3	CASSYTTDTQYF	TGTGCCAGCAGTTACACCACAGATACGCAGTATTTT
TRBV6-5	-	-	TRBJ1-6	CASSLGRVDSPLHF	TGTGCCAGCAGCCTTGGACGGGTTGATTCACCCCTCCACTTT
TRBV27	once	-	TRBJ1-6	CASSAGTFNSPLHF	TGTGCCAGCAGCGCCGGGACCTTCAATTCACCCCTCCACTTT
TRBV6-5	-	-	TRBJ2-2	CASSYAGFRNHGELFF	TGTGCCAGCAGTTACGCCGGGTTCCGAAACCACGGGGAGCTGTTTTTT
TRBV3-1/TRBV3-2	few	-	TRBJ1-1	CASSQDGNTEAFF	TGTGCCAGCAGCCAGGATGGGAACACTGAAGCTTTCTTT
TRBV7-2	-	TRBD2	TRBJ2-7	CASSSGLAGFAWYEQYF	TGTGCCAGCAGTTCTGGACTAGCGGGATTTGCCTGGTACGAGCAGTACTTC
TRBV6-5	-	-	TRBJ2-1	CASSYRGSYNEQFF	TGTGCCAGCAGTTATAGAGGGTCCTACAATGAGCAGTTCTTC
TRBV5-5	once	-	TRBJ2-1	CASTKMPGSEQFF	TGTGCCAGCACCAAAATGCCAGGCAGCGAGCAGTTCTTC
TRBV3-1/TRBV3-2	-	-	TRBJ2-7	CASSPKYSYEQYF	TGTGCCAGCAGCCCGAAGTACTCCTACGAGCAGTACTTC
TRBV19	once	-	TRBJ1-1	CASSVDRNTEAFF	TGTGCCAGTAGTGTGGACAGGAACACTGAAGCTTTCTTT
TRBV24-1	-	TRBD1	TRBJ1-5	CATSDRGLVQPQHF	TGTGCCACCAGTGATAGGGGGCTGGTTCAGCCCCAGCATTTT
TRBV30	once	TRBD1	TRBJ1-4	CAWGDRGRFEKLFF	TGTGCCTGGGGAGACAGGGGGCGCTTTGAAAAACTGTTTTTT
TRBV9	-	TRBD1	TRBJ2-6	CASSAAGTGGGSGANVLTF	TGTGCCAGCAGCGCCGCCGGGACAGGGGGCGGCTCTGGGGCCAACGTCCTGACTTTC
TRBV7-2	-	-	TRBJ1-3	CASSLNGRLSGNTIYF	TGTGCCAGCAGCTTGAACGGGAGACTCTCTGGAAACACCATATATTTT
TRBV6-5	-	TRBD1	TRBJ1-3	CASSYGQGTGNTIYF	TGTGCCAGCAGTTACGGACAGGGTACTGGAAACACCATATATTTT
TRBV6-5	-	-	TRBJ1-1	CASTRAGGEAFF	TGTGCCAGCACCCGGGCGGGAGGAGAAGCTTTCTTT
TRBV7-3	-	-	TRBJ2-1	CASSLMRGAYNEQFF	TGTGCCAGCAGCTTAATGAGGGGTGCCTACAATGAGCAGTTCTTC
TRBV28	-	TRBD2	TRBJ2-5	CASSSGLAAYSQETQYF	TGTGCCAGCAGTTCCGGACTAGCGGCGTACTCCCAAGAGACCCAGTACTTC
TRBV3-1/TRBV3-2	-	-	TRBJ2-7	CASSHDTVGLRGEQYF	TGTGCCAGCAGCCATGACACCGTCGGGCTGAGGGGCGAGCAGTACTTC